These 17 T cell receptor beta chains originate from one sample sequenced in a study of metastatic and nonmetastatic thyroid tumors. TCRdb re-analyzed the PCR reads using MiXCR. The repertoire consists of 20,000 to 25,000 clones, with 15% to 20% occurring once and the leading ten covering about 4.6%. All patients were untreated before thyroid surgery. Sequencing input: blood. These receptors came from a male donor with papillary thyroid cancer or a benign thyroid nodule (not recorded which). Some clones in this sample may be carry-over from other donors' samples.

For the CDR3, the DNA is TGTGCCAGCAGCGCGGGAGCCACTGAAGCTTTCTTT. This translates into CASSAGATEAFF. The genes are TRBV7-9 and TRBJ1-1; no definite D call. The CDR3 has 12 residues. Germline V CDR1 and CDR2: SEHNR, FQNEAQ (reference sequence). V shed 5 bases and J shed 4 bases, with 8 bases lying between them.

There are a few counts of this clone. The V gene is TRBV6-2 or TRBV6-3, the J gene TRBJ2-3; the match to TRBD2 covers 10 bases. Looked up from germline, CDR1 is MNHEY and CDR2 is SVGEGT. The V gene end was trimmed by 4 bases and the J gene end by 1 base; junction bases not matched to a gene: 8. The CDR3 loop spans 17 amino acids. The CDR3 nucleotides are TGTGCCAGCAGTTCCTATGGACTAGCGGAGCGCACAGATACGCAGTATTTT. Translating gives CASSSYGLAERTDTQYF.

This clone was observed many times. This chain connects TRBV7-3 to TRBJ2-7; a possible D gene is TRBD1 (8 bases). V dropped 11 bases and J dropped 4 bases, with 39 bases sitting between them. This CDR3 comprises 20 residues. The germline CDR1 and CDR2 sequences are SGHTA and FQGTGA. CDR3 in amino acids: CAVRQGRETSKPLLKYEQYF. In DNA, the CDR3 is TGTGCCGTACGACAGGGGCGGGAGACAAGTAAACCCCTATTAAAATACGAGCAGTACTTC.

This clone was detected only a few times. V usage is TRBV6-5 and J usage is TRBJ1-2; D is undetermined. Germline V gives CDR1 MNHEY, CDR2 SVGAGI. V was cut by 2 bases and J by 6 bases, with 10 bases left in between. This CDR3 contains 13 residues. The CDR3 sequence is CASSYGEGDGYTF. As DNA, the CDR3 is TGTGCCAGCAGTTACGGAGAGGGAGATGGCTACACCTTC.

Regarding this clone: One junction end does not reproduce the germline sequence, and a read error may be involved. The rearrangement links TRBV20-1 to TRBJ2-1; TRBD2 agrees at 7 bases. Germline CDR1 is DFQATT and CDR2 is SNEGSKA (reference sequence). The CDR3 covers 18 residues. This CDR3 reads CSARDPGTTSGIYNEQFF. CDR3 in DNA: TGCAGTGCTAGAGATCCCGGGACTACCAGTGGGATTTACAATGAACAGTTCTTC.

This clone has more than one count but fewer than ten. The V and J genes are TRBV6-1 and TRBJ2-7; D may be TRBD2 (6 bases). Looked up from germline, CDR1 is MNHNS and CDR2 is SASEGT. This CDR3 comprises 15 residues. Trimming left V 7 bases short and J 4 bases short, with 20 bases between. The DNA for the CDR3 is TGTGCCAGCAAGCTCGGGTGGGGGGTAGTTTACGAGCAGTACTTC. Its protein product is CASKLGWGVVYEQYF.

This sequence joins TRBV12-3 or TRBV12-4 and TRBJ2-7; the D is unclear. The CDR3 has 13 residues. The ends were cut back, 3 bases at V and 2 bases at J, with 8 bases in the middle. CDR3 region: CASSFPGPYEQYF. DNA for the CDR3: TGTGCCAGCAGTTTCCCGGGTCCCTACGAGCAGTACTTC.

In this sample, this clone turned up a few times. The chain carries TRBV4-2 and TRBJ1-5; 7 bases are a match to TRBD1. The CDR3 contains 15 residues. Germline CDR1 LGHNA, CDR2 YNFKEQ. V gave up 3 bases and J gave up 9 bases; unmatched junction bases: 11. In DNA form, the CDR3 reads TGTGCCAGCAGCCAGACGGCAGGGGGTGTGTGGCCCCAGCATTTT. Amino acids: CASSQTAGGVWPQHF.

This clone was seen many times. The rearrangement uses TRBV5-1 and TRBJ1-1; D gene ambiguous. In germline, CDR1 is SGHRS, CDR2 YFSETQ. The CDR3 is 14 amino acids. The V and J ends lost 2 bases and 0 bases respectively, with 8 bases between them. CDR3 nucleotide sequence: TGCGCCAGCAGCTTCGCAGCCATGAACACTGAAGCTTTCTTT. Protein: CASSFAAMNTEAFF. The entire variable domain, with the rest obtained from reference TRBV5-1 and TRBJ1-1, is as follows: KAGVTQTPRYLIKTRGQQVTLSCSPISGHRSVSWYQQTPGQGLQFLFEYFSETQRNKGNFPGRFSGRQFSNSRSEMNVSTLELGDSALYLCASSFAAMNTEAFFGQGTRLTVV.

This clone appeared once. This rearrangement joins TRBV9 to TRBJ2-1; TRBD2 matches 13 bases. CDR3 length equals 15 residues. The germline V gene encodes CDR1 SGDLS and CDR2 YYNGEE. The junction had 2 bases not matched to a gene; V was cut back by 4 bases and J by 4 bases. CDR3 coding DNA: TGTGCCAGCAGCTGGGGACTAGCGGGATACAATGAGCAGTTCTTC. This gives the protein CASSWGLAGYNEQFF. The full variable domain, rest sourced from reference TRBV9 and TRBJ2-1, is DSGVTQTPKHLITATGQRVTLRCSPRSGDLSVYWYQQSLDQGLQFLIQYYNGEERAKGNILERFSAQQFPDLHSELNLSSLELGDSALYFCASSWGLAGYNEQFFGPGTRLTVL.

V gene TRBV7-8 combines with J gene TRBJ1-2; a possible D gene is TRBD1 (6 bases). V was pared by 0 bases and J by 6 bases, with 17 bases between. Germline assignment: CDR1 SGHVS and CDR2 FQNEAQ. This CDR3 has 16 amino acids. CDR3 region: CASSLAYRGDTHGYTF. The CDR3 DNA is TGTGCCAGCAGCTTAGCCTATAGAGGGGACACCCATGGCTACACCTTC. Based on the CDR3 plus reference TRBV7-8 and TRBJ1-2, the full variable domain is GAGVSQSPRYKVAKRGQDVALRCDPISGHVSLFWYQQALGQGPEFLTYFQNEAQLDKSGLPSDRFFAERPEGSVSTLKIQRTQQEDSAVYLCASSLAYRGDTHGYTFGSGTRLTVV.

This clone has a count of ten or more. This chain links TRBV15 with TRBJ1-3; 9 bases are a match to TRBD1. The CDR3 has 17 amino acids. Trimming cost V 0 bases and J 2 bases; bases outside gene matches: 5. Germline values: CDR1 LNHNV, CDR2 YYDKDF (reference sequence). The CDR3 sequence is CATSRELTGGTGNTIYF. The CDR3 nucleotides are TGTGCCACCAGCAGAGAATTAACAGGGGGCACTGGAAACACCATATATTTT.

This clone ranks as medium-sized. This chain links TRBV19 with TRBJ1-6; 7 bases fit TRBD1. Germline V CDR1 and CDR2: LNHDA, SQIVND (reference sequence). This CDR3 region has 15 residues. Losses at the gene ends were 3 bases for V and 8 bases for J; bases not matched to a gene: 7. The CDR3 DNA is TGTGCCAGTAGTATTAGCGGGACAGCAGATTCACCCCTCCACTTT. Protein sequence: CASSISGTADSPLHF.

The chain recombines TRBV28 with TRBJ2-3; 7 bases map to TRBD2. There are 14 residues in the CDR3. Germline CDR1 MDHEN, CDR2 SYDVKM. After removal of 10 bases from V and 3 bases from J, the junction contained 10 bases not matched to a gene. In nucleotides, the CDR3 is TGTGCCATCATTTTATCGGGGGGTACAGATACGCAGTATTTT. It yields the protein CAIILSGGTDTQYF.

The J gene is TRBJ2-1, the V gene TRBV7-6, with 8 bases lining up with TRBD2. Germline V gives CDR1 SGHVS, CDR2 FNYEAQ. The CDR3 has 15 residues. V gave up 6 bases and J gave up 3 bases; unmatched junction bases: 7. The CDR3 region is CASSDGGVSYNEQFF. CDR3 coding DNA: TGTGCCAGCAGTGACGGGGGGGTCAGCTACAATGAGCAGTTCTTC.

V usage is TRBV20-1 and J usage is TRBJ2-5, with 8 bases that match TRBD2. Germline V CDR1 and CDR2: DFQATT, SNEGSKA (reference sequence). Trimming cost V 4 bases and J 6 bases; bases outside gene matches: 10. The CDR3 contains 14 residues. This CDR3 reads CSAIGAGVFQTQYF. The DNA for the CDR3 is TGCAGTGCTATTGGAGCGGGAGTTTTTCAGACCCAGTACTTC.

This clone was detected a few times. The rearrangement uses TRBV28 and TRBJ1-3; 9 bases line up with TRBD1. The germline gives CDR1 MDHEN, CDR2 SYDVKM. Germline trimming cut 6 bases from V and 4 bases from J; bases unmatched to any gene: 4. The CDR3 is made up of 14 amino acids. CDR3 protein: CASSGGTGGNTIYF. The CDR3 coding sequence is TGTGCCAGCAGCGGAGGGACAGGGGGAAACACCATATATTTT. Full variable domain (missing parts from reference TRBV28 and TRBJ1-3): DVKVTQSSRYLVKRTGEKVFLECVQDMDHENMFWYRQDPGLGLRLIYFSYDVKMKEKGDIPEGYSVSREKKERFSLILESASTNQTSMYLCASSGGTGGNTIYFGEGSWLTVV.